The present entry profiles one T cell receptor beta chain with its context. It lacks a known antigen. Per-base quality was not reported, and no clone a single base away is much larger than it. These data are taken from a study of blood T cell repertoires in COVID-19 (dated by TCRdb to the early 2020s). For the study in its entirety: Collaborator samples came from the United States, Italy and Spain and covered acute and convalescent phases of COVID-19. The prospective study material was composed of cDNA or gDNA derived from T cells, B-cell-depleted T cells, or PBMCs. The dataset comprised deeply sampled blood TCRbeta repertoires from subjects exposed to, actively infected with, or recovered from COVID-19. The repertoires were released in a freely available public database intended as a resource for research on the immune response to SARS-CoV-2. The samples were drawn from two sources: the first 160 participants of the ongoing ImmuneRACE study, and 1,000 to 1,500 subjects contributed by 6 global collaborators. The sample metadata nearly always contained a de-identified subject ID, COVID-19 status, age in years and sex. Where available, HLA class I and class II types were obtained from metadata supplied by the sample provider rather than from assay-based typing.

Here is what the overall study found, with its caveats: How much clinical and demographic metadata was included differed by source and by participant, and the metadata was provided uncurated.

The immunoSEQ Assay, a bias-controlled multiplex PCR, was used to amplify TCRbeta CDR3 regions from genomic DNA. As for the authors' bioinformatics: The number of nucleated cells in each sample was estimated by amplification of reference gene primers within the assay. Sequence reads were collapsed and filtered to measure the absolute abundance of every unique TCRbeta CDR3 rearrangement. For each sample, productive Simpson clonality was calculated as the square root of Simpson's diversity index over productive rearrangements. This immuneACCESS table, as held by TCRdb, lists in-frame sequences with V and J called but not all clones. Of the missing ones, under half trace to an unresolved V gene in checked studies; the others have no known cause. Clonal size and the V and J genes are those of that table, whereas D and trimming came from the DNA. This sample has roughly 200,000 clones in its table, and about 88% of those were observed once. In total, the top ten clones hold roughly a sixth of the sample.

One collaborating source in Seattle enrolled patients during active infection and followed them longitudinally through the course of disease. Whole blood was collected in K2EDTA tubes by collaborating institutions according to the institutions' own protocols. For TCRbeta analysis, collaborator samples were shipped as frozen whole blood, as isolated PBMCs, or as DNA extracted from either sample type. The sequenced material came from peripheral blood. The TCR originated in a man aged 50-60 years with COVID-19, enrolled during active disease.

CDR3 loop: CAISESGGYEQYF. Read as DNA, the sequence is TGTGCCATCAGCGAGAGCGGGGGCTACGAGCAGTACTTC. The receptor chain draws on TRBV10-3 and TRBJ2-7; the junction holds 8 bases that match TRBD2. The CDR3 goes from the cysteine to the phenylalanine over 13 residues. CDR3 DNA is the only sequence kept; it has 39 bases, read in frame from the first base. Germline trimming amounts to 6 bases on V and 3 bases on J, with 4 as the count of junction bases outside the gene matches. Via the germline V gene, CDR1 is ENHRY and CDR2 SYGVKD.